This record covers a single T cell receptor beta chain. The junction differs from germline at one of its ends, possibly a read error. The protocol was immunoSEQ multiplex PCR, while the TCRdb copy is restricted to in-frame clones and leaves out a portion. This sample has over 150,000 clones, with approximately 96% found just once. This sample is drawn from a study of control samples from healthy donors and cancer patients. The CDR3 has 12 residues. Germline CDR1 reads MDHEN; CDR2 reads SYDVKM. The sequence came from a woman in her 30s in good health. V is TRBV28 and J is TRBJ1-2; no clear D. Input material: blood. CDR3 amino acids: CASSLGNYGHTF. The CDR3 DNA is TGTGCCAGCAGTTTGGGGAACTATGGCCACACCTTC.